The 27 T cell receptor beta chains presented below share a single source sample, sequenced in a study of shared clonotypes between healthy human individuals. This table comes from immunoSEQ multiplex PCR, and its TCRdb copy is limited to in-frame clones, with some not included. Of some 2,000,000 clones in the sample, around 95% were seen once. Sequences were obtained from naive CD4+ T cells sorted from blood. The subset is: CD45RA+ positively selected. Receptors originate from a man aged 18 to 29 in good health.

The CDR3 DNA follows: TGTGCCAGCAGGGCCCCGGGACGCGAAACGGGGACCCAGTACTTC. Protein: CASRAPGRETGTQYF. The rearrangement uses TRBV6-5 and TRBJ2-5, with D possibly called TRBD1 or TRBD2 (5 bases each). CDR3 length: 15 residues. The V and J ends lost 6 bases and 7 bases respectively, with 21 bases between them. The germline V gene has CDR1 MNHEY and CDR2 SVGAGI.

Concerning this clone itself: Other DNA sequences within the sample encode an identical CDR3. V and J are TRBV6-5 and TRBJ1-3, with 10 bases fitting TRBD1. Losses at the gene ends were 2 bases for V and 2 bases for J; bases not matched to a gene: 0. Germline loops: CDR1 MNHEY, CDR2 SVGAGI. This CDR3 region has 15 residues. Written as DNA, the CDR3 is TGTGCCAGCAGTTACGGGACAGGGGCTGGAAACACCATATATTTT. Translated: CASSYGTGAGNTIYF.

V gene TRBV10-3 combines with J gene TRBJ2-5, with TRBD2 identical over 9 bases. The V gene end was trimmed by 2 bases and the J gene end by 5 bases; junction bases not matched to a gene: 9. CDR3 length: 16 amino acids. Germline V gives CDR1 ENHRY, CDR2 SYGVKD. CDR3: CAISERSSGIAETQYF. CDR3 in DNA: TGTGCCATCAGTGAGCGGTCTAGCGGGATTGCTGAGACCCAGTACTTC.

This CDR3 is CASSLAGQSSYNEQFF. As DNA, the CDR3 is TGTGCCAGCAGCTTGGCGGGTCAAAGCTCCTACAATGAGCAGTTCTTC. The chain joins TRBV5-6 to TRBJ2-1; D unclear. The V gene lost 0 bases and the J gene lost 0 bases, with 10 bases spanning the gap. Germline loops: CDR1 SGHDT, CDR2 YYEEEE. The CDR3 runs to 16 residues.

The chain carries TRBV14 and TRBJ2-3; TRBD2 aligns across 7 bases. CDR3 size: 17 residues. V was pared by 1 base and J by 0 bases, with 7 bases of the junction left unmatched. From germline, CDR1 is SGHDN and CDR2 FVKESK. In nucleotides, the CDR3 is TGTGCCAGCAGCCAAGGATGGCTAGCGGACAGCACAGATACGCAGTATTTT. Residues: CASSQGWLADSTDTQYF.

The V call is TRBV5-1, the J call TRBJ2-1, with D perhaps matching TRBD1 (6 bases). Per the germline V gene, CDR1 is SGHRS and CDR2 is YFSETQ. Between the trimmed V and J ends, which lost 0 bases and 4 bases, there was a span of 8 bases. The CDR3 has 14 amino acids. CDR3 sequence (DNA): TGCGCCAGCAGCTTGGGACAGGAATACAATGAGCAGTTCTTC. It specifies CASSLGQEYNEQFF.

Notes on this clone: The same CDR3 arises from other DNA sequences in this sample as well. This chain links TRBV18 with TRBJ1-6, with D possibly being TRBD1 (5 bases). The CDR3 spans 14 residues. The germline V and J ends were trimmed by 1 base and 8 bases, with 9 bases remaining between them. Germline V CDR1 and CDR2: KGHSH, LQKENI. CDR3 in DNA: TGTGCCAGCTCACCACTGGGGGGTGATTCACCCCTCCACTTT. Amino acids: CASSPLGGDSPLHF.

V and J are TRBV6-5 and TRBJ2-7; TRBD2 agrees at 11 bases. The CDR3 has 14 amino acids. V dropped 6 bases and J dropped 6; count of bases not matched to a gene: 7. Germline CDR1 is MNHEY and CDR2 is SVGAGI. CDR3 sequence reads: CASRSLAGGSEQYF. The CDR3 region has the DNA TGTGCCAGCAGGAGTCTAGCGGGGGGTTCCGAGCAGTACTTC.

V gene TRBV7-2 combines with J gene TRBJ2-5; possibly TRBD1 or TRBD2 for D (5 bases each). This CDR3 region has 13 residues. V lost 1 base to trimming and J lost 7 bases, with 10 bases between them. CDR1 is SGHTA, CDR2 FQGNSA, per germline. The CDR3 loop is CASSLGGETTQYF. The CDR3 region has the DNA TGTGCCAGCAGCTTAGGAGGGGAAACGACCCAGTACTTC.

The V and J genes are TRBV12-5 and TRBJ2-7, with a possible D match to TRBD2 (5 bases). This CDR3 region has 16 residues. Looked up from germline, CDR1 is LGHNT and CDR2 is FRNRAP. Trimming removed 1 base from V and 3 bases from J, with 16 bases in between. The CDR3 DNA follows: TGTGCTAGTGGTTTGGCTATACTCCCTGGAGGCTACGAGCAGTACTTC. The encoded protein is CASGLAILPGGYEQYF.

V is TRBV9 and J is TRBJ2-3, with D tentatively TRBD2 (5 bases). CDR3 size: 15 residues. V was trimmed by 0 bases and J by 1 base, leaving 9 bases between them. The germline V gene encodes CDR1 SGDLS and CDR2 YYNGEE. This CDR3 reads CASSVGGYRTDTQYF. CDR3 DNA sequence: TGTGCCAGCAGCGTAGGAGGGTACCGCACAGATACGCAGTATTTT.

The V call is TRBV27, the J call TRBJ2-1; a possible D gene is TRBD1 (6 bases). The CDR3 loop spans 16 amino acids. Germline V lookup: CDR1 MNHEY, CDR2 SMNVEV (reference sequence). V was trimmed by 7 bases and J by 4 bases, leaving 20 bases between them. CDR3 in amino acids: CASIELDRNLYNEQFF. CDR3 coding DNA: TGTGCCAGCATCGAACTGGACAGAAACCTATACAATGAGCAGTTCTTC.

This chain connects TRBV13 to TRBJ2-1; D is ambiguous. Germline CDR1 PRHDT, CDR2 FYEKMQ (reference sequence). V lost 6 bases to trimming and J lost 5 bases, with 17 bases between them. The CDR3 consists of 15 residues. Here the CDR3 DNA reads TGTGCCAGCAGATACACTAACCTTGCAAACAATGAGCAGTTCTTC. It yields the protein CASRYTNLANNEQFF. Full variable domain (rest looked up from reference TRBV13 and TRBJ2-1): AAGVIQSPRHLIKEKRETATLKCYPIPRHDTVYWYQQGPGQDPQFLISFYEKMQSDKGSIPDRFSAQQFSDYHSELNMSSLELGDSALYFCASRYTNLANNEQFFGPGTRLTVL.

The chain is built from TRBV9 and TRBJ2-5; 7 positions agree with TRBD1. Per germline, CDR1 SGDLS and CDR2 YYNGEE. The CDR3 spans 16 residues. V dropped 3 bases and J dropped 3; count of bases not matched to a gene: 11. The CDR3 nucleotides read TGTGCCAGCAGCGCGCCAAGAAACAGGGGTGAAGAGACCCAGTACTTC. Translated: CASSAPRNRGEETQYF.

V usage is TRBV10-3 and J usage is TRBJ2-7; maybe TRBD1 (6 bases). Trimming left V 5 bases short and J 5 bases short, with 13 bases between. Germline assignment: CDR1 ENHRY and CDR2 SYGVKD. CDR3 length: 13 residues. CDR3 amino acids: CAISWAGADEQYF. In DNA, the CDR3 is TGTGCCATCAGTTGGGCAGGGGCGGACGAGCAGTACTTC.

This clone was counted at least ten times. The genes are TRBV7-9 and TRBJ1-4, with TRBD1 as a possible D gene (5 bases). The V end was cut by 1 base, the J end by 7 bases, with 13 bases between. Germline loops: CDR1 SEHNR, CDR2 FQNEAQ (reference sequence). This CDR3 has 15 amino acids. The CDR3 is CASSLGGVEGEKLFF. Here the CDR3 DNA reads TGTGCCAGCAGCTTAGGAGGGGTAGAGGGTGAAAAACTGTTTTTT.

The chain links TRBV6-5 to TRBJ2-2, with TRBD1 matching 8 bases. Losses at the gene ends were 0 bases for V and 6 bases for J; bases not matched to a gene: 6. The V gene's germline CDR1 is MNHEY and CDR2 SVGAGI. The CDR3 consists of 16 residues. For the CDR3, the DNA is TGTGCCAGCAGTTACTCGTGGCAGGGGGCCTCCGGGGAGCTGTTTTTT. Its protein product is CASSYSWQGASGELFF.

This chain uses TRBV28 with TRBJ2-7; 10 bases match TRBD2. Trimming at V came to 6 bases and at J to 3 bases, leaving 8 bases not matched to a gene. The CDR3 contains 15 residues. The V gene's germline CDR1 is MDHEN and CDR2 SYDVKM. The CDR3 protein is CASRPPGLAHYEQYF. The CDR3 DNA is TGTGCCAGCAGGCCTCCGGGACTAGCGCACTACGAGCAGTACTTC.

The V gene is TRBV2, the J gene TRBJ2-7; D possibly corresponds to TRBD1 (5 bases). Germline V gives CDR1 SNHLY, CDR2 FYNNEI. The CDR3 runs 14 residues. Trimming removed 3 bases from V and 2 bases from J, with 11 bases in between. The CDR3 spells CASSDRRQTYEQYF. CDR3 nucleotide sequence: TGTGCCAGCAGTGATCGGAGACAGACCTACGAGCAGTACTTC.

The chain recombines TRBV10-3 with TRBJ1-3, with TRBD1 identical over 7 bases. The CDR3 runs 18 residues. Looked up from germline, CDR1 is ENHRY and CDR2 is SYGVKD. J lost 3 bases, V lost 2 bases, and 13 bases had no gene match. The CDR3 DNA follows: TGTGCCATCAGTGAGACCTCCGGGACAGCCTTTGGTGGAAACACCATATATTTT. Its protein is CAISETSGTAFGGNTIYF.

CDR3 protein: CASSAFKGANSNQPQHF. The CDR3 DNA is TGTGCCAGCAGCGCCTTCAAGGGGGCCAATAGCAATCAGCCCCAGCATTTT. V is TRBV5-6 and J is TRBJ1-5; 7 positions match TRBD1. CDR1 is SGHDT and CDR2 is YYEEEE in the germline V gene. The CDR3 consists of 17 residues. The V gene end was trimmed by 4 bases and the J gene end by 0 bases; junction bases not matched to a gene: 10. Together with reference TRBV5-6 and TRBJ1-5, the CDR3 gives the full variable domain: DAGVTQSPTHLIKTRGQQVTLRCSPKSGHDTVSWYQQALGQGPQFIFQYYEEEERQRGNFPDRFSGHQFPNYSSELNVNALLLGDSALYLCASSAFKGANSNQPQHFGDGTRLSIL.

The CDR3 bases are TGTGCCATACAGGGGGGGAACACTGAAGCTTTCTTT. It is translated as CAIQGGNTEAFF. The V call is TRBV10-3, the J call TRBJ1-1; 8 nucleotides line up with TRBD1. The V gene's germline CDR1 is ENHRY and CDR2 SYGVKD. CDR3 length equals 12 residues. Losses at the gene ends were 9 bases for V and 1 base for J; bases not matched to a gene: 1.

This chain joins TRBV7-2 and TRBJ2-3; D might be TRBD1 or TRBD2, each matching 5 bases. Germline V gene data show CDR1 as SGHTA and CDR2 as FQGNSA. V was clipped by 5 bases and J by 2 bases, with 14 bases between them. The length of the CDR3 is 15 residues. The CDR3 nucleotides read TGTGCCAGCAGCCTGTGGGGGACCCCCACAGATACGCAGTATTTT. It codes for CASSLWGTPTDTQYF.

Regarding this clone: Other nucleotide sequences from this sample produce the same CDR3. This sequence joins TRBV6-5 and TRBJ2-1; TRBD1 matches at 8 bases. Germline CDR1 reads MNHEY; CDR2 reads SVGAGI. CDR3 length: 15 amino acids. V lost 2 bases and J lost 0; bases outside the gene matches: 0. CDR3 protein: CASSYGQGSYNEQFF. The CDR3 nucleotides read TGTGCCAGCAGTTACGGACAGGGCTCCTACAATGAGCAGTTCTTC.

CDR3 sequence: CASSVKEGGGEKLFF. The CDR3 DNA follows: TGTGCCAGCAGCGTAAAGGAAGGGGGCGGTGAAAAACTGTTTTTT. V and J are TRBV9 and TRBJ1-4; TRBD1 matches 7 bases. V dropped 1 base and J dropped 7; count of bases not matched to a gene: 7. Germline V lookup: CDR1 SGDLS, CDR2 YYNGEE. There are 15 residues in the CDR3.

The chain links TRBV7-9 to TRBJ2-7, with D hard to call. CDR3 length: 11 amino acids. Germline V gene sequence: CDR1 SEHNR, CDR2 FQNEAQ (reference sequence). The V end was cut by 3 bases, the J end by 7 bases, with 7 bases between. In nucleotides, the CDR3 is TGTGCCAGCAGCTTTCAGTGGGAGCAGTACTTC. Amino acids: CASSFQWEQYF. The whole variable domain, filled in from reference TRBV7-9 and TRBJ2-7, reads DTGVSQNPRHKITKRGQNVTFRCDPISEHNRLYWYRQTLGQGPEFLTYFQNEAQLEKSRLLSDRFSAERPKGSFSTLEIQRTEQGDSAMYLCASSFQWEQYFGPGTRLTVT.

This clone was seen just once. The chain is built from TRBV6-5 and TRBJ2-7; 7 positions match TRBD1. V dropped 6 bases and J dropped 2; count of bases not matched to a gene: 4. CDR3 length: 13 amino acids. CDR1 and CDR2 from the germline V gene are MNHEY and SVGAGI. The chain's CDR3 is CASRSGTAYEQYF. The CDR3 nucleotides are TGTGCCAGCAGATCCGGGACAGCCTACGAGCAGTACTTC.